This T cell receptor (beta chain) was profiled in a study of cytomegalovirus exposure and HLA in healthy donors. Overall study findings and caveats: About 90% or about 30% of the time was how often most TCR beta V segments were productive, according to an earlier analysis.

V was shortened by 7 bases and J by 2 bases, with 11 bases between the two germline ends. CDR3 length: 13 residues. Germline-derived CDR1 and CDR2 are MNHEY and SMNVEV (reference sequence). In the PCR, 60 Vbeta and 13 Jbeta primers were used. Some clones are missing from TCRdb's copy, which holds only in-frame ones; the method was immunoSEQ multiplex PCR. This repertoire shows about 130,000 clones, 70% to 90% found once; its top ten account for about 20%. Notes on this clone: Its target is unknown.

The chain combines TRBV27 with TRBJ1-1; D may be TRBD1 (5 bases). The specimen was PBMCs. This TCR derives from a man aged 18 to 35 in good health and CMV-seropositive. The CDR3, as DNA: TGTGCCAGCATATCAGGGCTCAACACTGAAGCTTTCTTT. It is translated as CASISGLNTEAFF.